This T cell receptor beta chain comes out of a study of Tregs in tolerant kidney transplant recipients. Study context: Related graft donors supplied nonmyeloablative bone marrow transplants, and mixed chimerism was transient.

Sequencing was performed with immunoSEQ multiplex PCR; in TCRdb, only in-frame clones are kept and a portion is missing. The sample yields about 94,000 clones, more than 85% seen once. From germline, CDR1 is SGHTA and CDR2 FQGNSA. V was shortened by 0 bases and J by 5 bases, with 13 bases between the two germline ends. CDR3 length: 15 residues. Turning to this clone: Its antigen is not identified.

Study-wide points: Donor-specific Treg expansion exceeded global Treg expansion in tolerant patients, suggesting antigen drive. Expanding Tregs on activated donor B cells appeared to best identify donor-specific TCRbeta clones. Some patients' samples used different primers over time, so nucleotide sequences weren't comparable.

The gene calls are TRBV7-2 and TRBJ1-1; possible D gene TRBD1, 5 bases. This sample comprised CD4+ T cells from blood, obtained before the transplant. This clonotype originated in a human donor who received a combined kidney and bone marrow transplant. CDR3 protein: CASSLALQGPTEAFF. CDR3 nucleotides: TGTGCCAGCAGCTTAGCGCTCCAGGGCCCAACTGAAGCTTTCTTT.